This T cell receptor (beta chain) derives from a study of human T cells and chemical hapten exposure. This sample's time point: pre-sensitization, week 0. Described treatment: therapeutic diphenylcyclopropenone sensitization with weekly scalp DPC. In every case, blood was obtained before the patch test was applied. CDR1 is SGHTA, CDR2 FQGNSA, per germline. V was shortened by 5 bases and J by 10 bases, with 11 bases between the two germline ends. The CDR3 runs to 12 residues. For the library, individual cDNA molecules each received unique molecular identifiers. TCRdb itself ran the RACE reads through MiXCR, one entry per CDR3 protein. The sample holds roughly 250,000 distinct CDR3 sequences, about 9.4% seen once.

The chain couples TRBV7-2 to TRBJ1-4; D is uncertain. This receptor was obtained from a woman in her thirties or forties with alopecia areata. Some clones in this sample may be carry-over from other donors' samples. The input for sequencing was whole blood, taken in connection with sensitization to the hapten diphenylcyclopropenone (DPC). CDR3 loop: CASSPPGGKLFF. CDR3 coding DNA: TGTGCCAGCAGCCCCCCTGGCGGAAAACTGTTTTTT.